The source of this T cell receptor beta chain is a study of T cell repertoires in cytomegalovirus infection. Looking at the study overall: Evidence of both CMV infection and a matching HLA type came from public TCR beta signatures. Notes on the study in general: The study identified carriers of CMV plus the relevant HLA from cumulative public TCR beta family frequency. It was HLA-C-restricted CMV-specific TCR beta clonotypes that dominated the response ex vivo.

MiXCR was run by TCRdb on the reads, yielding one entry per CDR3 protein. This sample yields some 400,000 distinct CDR3 sequences, of which roughly 20% are seen a single time; around 10% belongs to the top ten. Worth noting for this clonotype: As yet, its antigen is unknown.

The sequencing input was PBMCs. This TCR derives from a human donor in good health (CMV status not recorded). Some clones in this sample may be carry-over from other donors' samples.

The CDR3 here is CASSLVLVNEQFF. The CDR3 coding sequence is TGTGCCAGCAGCTTAGTATTGGTTAATGAGCAGTTCTTC. This chain links TRBV7-2 with TRBJ2-1, with D uncertain. In germline, CDR1 is SGHTA, CDR2 FQGNSA. This CDR3 spans 13 amino acids. Trimming stripped 1 base from V and 7 bases from J, with 8 bases between. Together with reference TRBV7-2 and TRBJ2-1, the CDR3 gives the full variable domain: GAGVSQSPSNKVTEKGKDVELRCDPISGHTALYWYRQSLGQGLEFLIYFQGNSAPDKSGLPSDRFSAERTGGSVSTLTIQRTQQEDSAVYLCASSLVLVNEQFFGPGTRLTVL.